The 8 T cell receptor beta chains in this list originate from one sample, sequenced in a study of cytomegalovirus exposure and HLA in healthy donors. Both 60 Vbeta primers and 13 Jbeta primers went into the PCR. Repertoires were generated with immunoSEQ multiplex PCR, while TCRdb's copy carries only in-frame clones and drops some. The data show over 50,000 clones, roughly nine tenths seen once. The specimen sequenced was PBMCs. These receptors came from a man aged 25 to 40 in good health and CMV-seropositive.

The chain is built from TRBV11-2 and TRBJ2-2; D is possibly TRBD1 (6 bases). Germline V lookup: CDR1 SGHAT, CDR2 FQNNGV. The V gene lost 5 bases and the J gene lost 0 bases, with 13 bases spanning the gap. The CDR3 totals 16 residues. Written as DNA, the CDR3 is TGTGCCAGCAGCCGCCTCACAGGGCCGAACACCGGGGAGCTGTTTTTT. The encoded protein is CASSRLTGPNTGELFF.

This clone has a single count. The chain combines TRBV6-5 with TRBJ2-1, with a tentative D call TRBD2 (5 bases). CDR1 MNHEY and CDR2 SVGAGI come from the germline V gene. V dropped 4 bases and J dropped 0 bases, with 10 bases sitting between them. This CDR3 has 15 amino acids. The CDR3 is CASSLNGGSYNEQFF. The CDR3 DNA is TGTGCCAGCAGTTTGAACGGAGGCTCCTACAATGAGCAGTTCTTC.

The chain uses TRBV10-3 and TRBJ2-1, with 12 bases lining up with TRBD2. Germline V lookup: CDR1 ENHRY, CDR2 SYGVKD. V dropped 3 bases and J dropped 8; count of bases not matched to a gene: 8. This CDR3 has 16 amino acids. The CDR3 bases are TGTGCCATCAGTGAAAGGACTAGCGGGACCCCACATGAGCAGTTCTTC. This sequence encodes CAISERTSGTPHEQFF.

The V call is TRBV29-1, the J call TRBJ2-7; tentatively, D is TRBD1 (6 bases). Germline CDR1 reads SQVTM; CDR2 reads ANQGSEA. The V end lost 4 bases, the J end lost 3 bases, and 19 bases lay between the germline ends. The CDR3 runs 15 residues. CDR3 amino acids: CSVVGHRDIFYEQYF. The CDR3 nucleotides are TGCAGCGTTGTGGGCCATAGGGACATCTTCTACGAGCAGTACTTC.

The chain carries TRBV29-1 and TRBJ2-2; D gene ambiguous. Trimming shortened V by 7 bases and J by 3 bases, and 9 bases separated the two germline ends. This CDR3 spans 12 amino acids. Germline CDR1 and CDR2: SQVTM and ANQGSEA. The CDR3 region has the DNA TGCAGCGGGGTGGGCGACACCGGGGAGCTGTTTTTT. Its protein product is CSGVGDTGELFF.

The chain couples TRBV5-6 to TRBJ1-5, with D possibly TRBD1 on 5 matching bases. Trimming took off 0 bases at V and 1 base at J, with 11 bases between the two ends. The CDR3 length is 16 residues. Germline V gene lookup returns CDR1 SGHDT and CDR2 YYEEEE. The CDR3 DNA reads TGTGCCAGCAGCTTGGCCCGGGGGTTGAGCAATCAGCCCCAGCATTTT. Residues: CASSLARGLSNQPQHF.

The chain uses TRBV9 and TRBJ1-1; no clear D gene. CDR1 is SGDLS and CDR2 is YYNGEE in the germline V gene. The CDR3 loop spans 15 amino acids. V was trimmed by 0 bases and J by 4 bases, leaving 13 bases between them. The CDR3: CASSVVGRGGTEAFF. The CDR3 DNA reads TGTGCCAGCAGCGTAGTAGGGCGCGGAGGCACTGAAGCTTTCTTT. The variable domain in full, with the rest retrieved from reference TRBV9 and TRBJ1-1, is DSGVTQTPKHLITATGQRVTLRCSPRSGDLSVYWYQQSLDQGLQFLIQYYNGEERAKGNILERFSAQQFPDLHSELNLSSLELGDSALYFCASSVVGRGGTEAFFGQGTRLTVV.

This chain joins TRBV19 and TRBJ1-2, with a possible D match to TRBD1 (6 bases). Looked up from germline, CDR1 is LNHDA and CDR2 is SQIVND (reference sequence). The CDR3 is 13 residues long. Trimming pared 6 bases from V and 8 bases from J, leaving 16 bases between. CDR3: CASSRQVPRGYTF. The CDR3 region has the DNA TGTGCCAGTAGCAGACAGGTCCCGAGGGGCTACACCTTC.